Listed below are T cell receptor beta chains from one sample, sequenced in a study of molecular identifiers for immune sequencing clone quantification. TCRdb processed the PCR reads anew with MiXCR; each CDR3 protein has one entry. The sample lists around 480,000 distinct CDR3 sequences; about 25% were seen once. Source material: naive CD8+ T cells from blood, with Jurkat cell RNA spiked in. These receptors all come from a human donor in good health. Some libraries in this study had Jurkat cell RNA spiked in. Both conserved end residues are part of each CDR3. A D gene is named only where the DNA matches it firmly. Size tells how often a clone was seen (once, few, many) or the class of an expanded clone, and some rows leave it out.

CDR3nt: TGTGCCAGCAGTCCCGGGACTAGAGCTTCCTACGAGCAGTACTTC; CDR3aa: CASSPGTRASYEQYF; v_gene: TRBV27; abundance: -; d_gene: TRBD2; j_gene: TRBJ2-7
CDR3nt: TGTGCCAGCAGTTCTCTTTCGACAGGGCACTCTGAAGCTTTCTTT; CDR3aa: CASSSLSTGHSEAFF; v_gene: TRBV6-5; abundance: -; d_gene: TRBD1; j_gene: TRBJ1-1
CDR3nt: TGTGCCAGCAGTAAGGAGGGGGCGAGCACCGGGGAGCTGTTTTTT; CDR3aa: CASSKEGASTGELFF; v_gene: TRBV6-5; abundance: -; d_gene: -; j_gene: TRBJ2-2
CDR3nt: TGTGCCAGCAGCCCACCGGCAGACCGAGATACGCGGTATTTT; CDR3aa: CASSPPADRDTRYF; v_gene: TRBV7-9; abundance: once; d_gene: -; j_gene: TRBJ2-3
CDR3nt: TGCAGTGCTACCCCCCAAGCGGGGGGCCGGGATACGCAGTATTTT; CDR3aa: CSATPQAGGRDTQYF; v_gene: TRBV20-1; abundance: -; d_gene: TRBD2; j_gene: TRBJ2-3
CDR3nt: TGTGCCAGCAGACCAGTAGCGGGACGTGGCACAGATACGCAGTATTTT; CDR3aa: CASRPVAGRGTDTQYF; v_gene: TRBV27; abundance: -; d_gene: TRBD2; j_gene: TRBJ2-3
CDR3nt: TGTGCCAGCAGCTTAGCGCAGGGGTACGAGCAGCACTTC; CDR3aa: CASSLAQGYEQHF; v_gene: TRBV7-6; abundance: -; d_gene: -; j_gene: TRBJ2-7
CDR3nt: TGTGCCAGCAGTGAACCGGGGACGAAGACAGATACGCAGTATTTT; CDR3aa: CASSEPGTKTDTQYF; v_gene: TRBV12-3/TRBV12-4; abundance: many; d_gene: -; j_gene: TRBJ2-3
CDR3nt: TGCAGCGTTGACGAGAGAAGTTGGGAGAGAGACGCCACTGAAGCTTTCTTT; CDR3aa: CSVDERSWERDATEAFF; v_gene: TRBV29-1; abundance: many; d_gene: -; j_gene: TRBJ1-1
CDR3nt: TGTGCCAGCAGTTTGATGCCAGGGGGTTCCTACGAGCAGTACTTC; CDR3aa: CASSLMPGGSYEQYF; v_gene: TRBV28; abundance: -; d_gene: TRBD1; j_gene: TRBJ2-7
CDR3nt: TGTGCCAGCAGCAGGGGGCCGGGACGGATGTCTGGAAACACCATATATTTT; CDR3aa: CASSRGPGRMSGNTIYF; v_gene: TRBV5-6; abundance: -; d_gene: TRBD1; j_gene: TRBJ1-3
CDR3nt: TGTGCCTGGTACGAGAGCTCTGGAAACACCGTATATTTT; CDR3aa: CAWYESSGNTVYF; v_gene: TRBV30; abundance: -; d_gene: -; j_gene: TRBJ1-3
CDR3nt: TGCGCCAGCAGCCCCAGGACAGGGGGAGGAATTGACACCTACGAGCAGTACTTC; CDR3aa: CASSPRTGGGIDTYEQYF; v_gene: TRBV5-1; abundance: many; d_gene: TRBD1; j_gene: TRBJ2-7
CDR3nt: TGCAGTGCTAGGGGAGGGATTGTTACAGACACGCGGTATTTT; CDR3aa: CSARGGIVTDTRYF; v_gene: TRBV20-1; abundance: -; d_gene: TRBD2; j_gene: TRBJ2-3
CDR3nt: TGTGCCAGCTCCGAAGCGACTACCTACGAGCAGTACTTC; CDR3aa: CASSEATTYEQYF; v_gene: TRBV6-5; abundance: many; d_gene: -; j_gene: TRBJ2-7
CDR3nt: TGTGCCAGCAGCCCCCGGACAGGGTCTTGGGCTGAAGCTTTCTTT; CDR3aa: CASSPRTGSWAEAFF; v_gene: TRBV7-9; abundance: -; d_gene: TRBD1; j_gene: TRBJ1-1
CDR3nt: TGTGCCAGCAGTTCACAGGGGTACGAGCAGTACTTC; CDR3aa: CASSSQGYEQYF; v_gene: TRBV7-9; abundance: many; d_gene: TRBD1; j_gene: TRBJ2-7
CDR3nt: TGTGCCAGCAGCCAGGACACAGTTAACACCGGGGAGCTGTTTTTT; CDR3aa: CASSQDTVNTGELFF; v_gene: TRBV6-5; abundance: many; d_gene: -; j_gene: TRBJ2-2
CDR3nt: TGTGCCAGTAAAGATGGGCCCGGGCCATCCTACGAGCAGTACTTC; CDR3aa: CASKDGPGPSYEQYF; v_gene: TRBV19; abundance: few; d_gene: -; j_gene: TRBJ2-7
CDR3nt: TGTGCCAGCAGTTTTCTCCTAGCGGGAGGGGTCTACGAGCAGTACTTC; CDR3aa: CASSFLLAGGVYEQYF; v_gene: TRBV27; abundance: -; d_gene: TRBD2; j_gene: TRBJ2-7